These T cell receptor beta chains were read from a single sample in a study of T-cell reconstitution after alpha-beta-depleted transplantation in children. A single record per CDR3 protein comes from TCRdb applying MiXCR to the PCR reads. The table records around 600,000 distinct CDR3 sequences, around 23% of them present only once. Specimen: PBMCs, mostly from graft donor cells, collected 360 days after TCRalphabeta/CD19-depleted stem cell transplant. The receptors originated from a boy under two years old who had a stem cell transplant for acute myeloid leukemia, so the T cells may come from the graft donor. Both conserved end residues are part of each CDR3. The D gene is left open where the match is weak. Part of the rows lack a size; the others show once, few, many or a class for expanded clones.

clone size: few
D gene: TRBD2
J gene: TRBJ2-1
V gene: TRBV7-7
CDR3 DNA: TGTGCCAGCAGCCACAACCTAGCGGCCTCCTACAATGAGCAGTTCTTC
CDR3 protein: CASSHNLAASYNEQFF

clone size: NA
D gene: TRBD1
J gene: TRBJ2-2
V gene: TRBV7-8
CDR3 DNA: TGTGCCAGCAGCTCATTCCACGGACAGGGGACCGGGGAGCTGTTTTTT
CDR3 protein: CASSSFHGQGTGELFF

clone size: many
D gene: NA
J gene: TRBJ1-1
V gene: TRBV29-1
CDR3 DNA: TGCAGCGCCGGGGAGCGGACTGAAGCTTTCTTT
CDR3 protein: CSAGERTEAFF

clone size: few
D gene: NA
J gene: TRBJ2-3
V gene: TRBV10-3
CDR3 DNA: TGTGCCATCGGACTTTCTGCAGATACGCAGTATTTT
CDR3 protein: CAIGLSADTQYF

clone size: NA
D gene: TRBD1
J gene: TRBJ2-7
V gene: TRBV11-2
CDR3 DNA: TGTGCCAGCAGCTTTGGGGACAGGGGCTTGACTTACTACGAGCAGTACTTC
CDR3 protein: CASSFGDRGLTYYEQYF

clone size: few
D gene: NA
J gene: TRBJ2-1
V gene: TRBV4-3
CDR3 DNA: TGCGCCAGCAGCCAAGATGTCGATCCCTACAATGAGCAGTTCTTC
CDR3 protein: CASSQDVDPYNEQFF

clone size: many
D gene: TRBD2
J gene: TRBJ2-1
V gene: TRBV6-2/TRBV6-3
CDR3 DNA: TGTGCCAGCAGAAGCCGACTAGCGGGGGGGCCTGAGGATGAGCAGTTCTTC
CDR3 protein: CASRSRLAGGPEDEQFF

clone size: NA
D gene: NA
J gene: TRBJ2-3
V gene: TRBV30
CDR3 DNA: TGTGCCTGGGAGATCCAAGATACGCAGTATTTT
CDR3 protein: CAWEIQDTQYF

clone size: many
D gene: NA
J gene: TRBJ2-7
V gene: TRBV6-2/TRBV6-3
CDR3 DNA: TGTGCCAGCAGTTACTCCACCTACGAGCAGTACTTC
CDR3 protein: CASSYSTYEQYF

clone size: many
D gene: NA
J gene: TRBJ1-1
V gene: TRBV5-1
CDR3 DNA: TGCGCCAGCAGCGCGGACACGGGGGGTGGTGAAGCTTTCTTT
CDR3 protein: CASSADTGGGEAFF

clone size: NA
D gene: NA
J gene: TRBJ2-7
V gene: TRBV6-6
CDR3 DNA: TGTGCCAGCCAGGACGGTTACGAGCAGTACTTC
CDR3 protein: CASQDGYEQYF

clone size: NA
D gene: NA
J gene: TRBJ2-3
V gene: TRBV20-1
CDR3 DNA: TGCAGTGCTAGTCCTCCGGGGGGCCCGGCCGTTCGCACAGATACGCAGTATTTT
CDR3 protein: CSASPPGGPAVRTDTQYF

clone size: NA
D gene: TRBD2
J gene: TRBJ2-2
V gene: TRBV12-3/TRBV12-4
CDR3 DNA: TGTGCCAGCAGCCGAACCCTAGCGGGGGTCGCGAACACCGGGGAGCTGTTTTTT
CDR3 protein: CASSRTLAGVANTGELFF

clone size: many
D gene: NA
J gene: TRBJ2-1
V gene: TRBV20-1
CDR3 DNA: TGCAGTGCTAGGAGGGCGAGCTCCTACAATGAGCAGTTCTTC
CDR3 protein: CSARRASSYNEQFF

clone size: NA
D gene: NA
J gene: TRBJ2-2
V gene: TRBV27
CDR3 DNA: TGTGCCAGCAGTTTTCACCAGGGTTGGAGTTCGAACACCGGGGAGCTGTTTTTT
CDR3 protein: CASSFHQGWSSNTGELFF

clone size: many
D gene: NA
J gene: TRBJ1-6
V gene: TRBV3-1
CDR3 DNA: TGTGCCAGCAGCCAAGATCGGGTTTTGGGCAATTCACCCCTCCACTTT
CDR3 protein: CASSQDRVLGNSPLHF

clone size: many
D gene: NA
J gene: TRBJ2-1
V gene: TRBV7-6
CDR3 DNA: TGTGCCAGCAGCACCCGACAGGCCGGCGGACTACAAGGGGCTTACAATGAGCAGTTCTTC
CDR3 protein: CASSTRQAGGLQGAYNEQFF

clone size: many
D gene: NA
J gene: TRBJ2-1
V gene: TRBV6-2/TRBV6-3
CDR3 DNA: TGTGCCATCTCTCCCGGTCGAGGGAATGAGCAGTTCTTC
CDR3 protein: CAISPGRGNEQFF

clone size: NA
D gene: NA
J gene: TRBJ1-2
V gene: TRBV7-9
CDR3 DNA: TGTGCCAGCAGCTTTGATGACTCTTGGCCGAGTGGGACCTTC
CDR3 protein: CASSFDDSWPSGTF

clone size: NA
D gene: TRBD1
J gene: TRBJ2-3
V gene: TRBV12-3/TRBV12-4
CDR3 DNA: TGTGCCAGCCACACCGGACAGGGTGTAGATACGCAGTATTTT
CDR3 protein: CASHTGQGVDTQYF

clone size: NA
D gene: NA
J gene: TRBJ1-1
V gene: TRBV20-1
CDR3 DNA: TGCAGTGCTGGAGGACCGGGCGACACTGAAGCTTTCTTT
CDR3 protein: CSAGGPGDTEAFF

clone size: many
D gene: NA
J gene: TRBJ2-1
V gene: TRBV6-5
CDR3 DNA: TGTGCCAGCAGTTACTCTGGAGGGATCAATGAGCAGTTCTTC
CDR3 protein: CASSYSGGINEQFF

clone size: many
D gene: NA
J gene: TRBJ1-5
V gene: TRBV20-1
CDR3 DNA: TGCAGTGCTAAATATAGCAATCAGCCCCAGCATTTT
CDR3 protein: CSAKYSNQPQHF

clone size: few
D gene: NA
J gene: TRBJ2-1
V gene: TRBV20-1
CDR3 DNA: TGCAGTGCCGAGGACAGACTCTACTACAATGAGCAGTTCTTC
CDR3 protein: CSAEDRLYYNEQFF

clone size: few
D gene: NA
J gene: TRBJ1-2
V gene: TRBV4-3
CDR3 DNA: TGCGCCAGCAGCCAAGATCCCAGCCTTAACTATGGCTACACCTTC
CDR3 protein: CASSQDPSLNYGYTF

clone size: few
D gene: NA
J gene: TRBJ1-6
V gene: TRBV27
CDR3 DNA: TGTGCCAGCAGTCACTCTTCGAGAGGCTCCGATTCACCCCTCCACTTT
CDR3 protein: CASSHSSRGSDSPLHF

clone size: NA
D gene: TRBD2
J gene: TRBJ2-7
V gene: TRBV20-1
CDR3 DNA: TGCAGTGCTGGGGCCCGGGACTACACGCTTGGTAGGCAGTACTTC
CDR3 protein: CSAGARDYTLGRQYF

clone size: many
D gene: NA
J gene: TRBJ2-3
V gene: TRBV15
CDR3 DNA: TGTGCCACCGGAAAGCAAAGAAGCACAGATACGCAGTATTTT
CDR3 protein: CATGKQRSTDTQYF

clone size: NA
D gene: NA
J gene: TRBJ1-1
V gene: TRBV11-3
CDR3 DNA: TGTGCCAGCACCATGCGGGGGAAGTACACTGAAGCTTTCTTT
CDR3 protein: CASTMRGKYTEAFF

clone size: many
D gene: NA
J gene: TRBJ1-5
V gene: TRBV4-1
CDR3 DNA: TGCGCCAGCAGCCAAGTAGGGAATCAGCCCCAGCATTTT
CDR3 protein: CASSQVGNQPQHF